The 12 T cell receptor beta chains in this list originate from one sample, sequenced in a study of shared clonotypes between healthy human individuals. Naivety among CD8 cells was defined by CD45RO negativity and positive CCR7 selection, thereby excluding terminally differentiated effector memory CD45RA+ cells. Sequencing was performed with immunoSEQ multiplex PCR; in TCRdb, only in-frame clones are kept and a portion is missing. The sample carries some 600,000 clones, around 96% recorded once. Sequencing was done on a sample of naive CD8+ T cells sorted from blood. The receptor source for this set is a woman between 25 and 40 years old in good health.

The chain joins TRBV15 to TRBJ2-7; a weak D match, TRBD2 (6 bases). The germline CDR1 and CDR2 sequences are LNHNV and YYDKDF (reference sequence). There are 15 residues in the CDR3. V was shortened by 5 bases and J by 3 bases, with 17 bases between the two germline ends. CDR3 in amino acids: CATSGGGLWGYEQYF. Here the CDR3 DNA reads TGTGCCACCAGCGGGGGAGGTCTTTGGGGCTACGAGCAGTACTTC.

The V and J genes are TRBV27 and TRBJ2-5; maybe TRBD2 (5 bases). Per germline, CDR1 MNHEY and CDR2 SMNVEV (reference sequence). V was clipped by 2 bases and J by 7 bases, with 14 bases between them. There are 14 residues in the CDR3. Here the CDR3 DNA reads TGTGCCAGCAGTTTAGGACTCCCTGAAGCGACCCAGTACTTC. It yields the protein CASSLGLPEATQYF.

The chain has TRBV28 and TRBJ2-2; D is unresolved. Trimming shortened V by 8 bases and J by 4 bases, and 14 bases separated the two germline ends. In germline, CDR1 is MDHEN, CDR2 SYDVKM. This CDR3 region has 14 residues. CDR3 coding DNA: TGTGCCAGCCGTCGGATGGGGTCCACCGGGGAGCTGTTTTTT. This gives the protein CASRRMGSTGELFF. Drawing the rest from reference TRBV28 and TRBJ2-2, the complete variable domain is DVKVTQSSRYLVKRTGEKVFLECVQDMDHENMFWYRQDPGLGLRLIYFSYDVKMKEKGDIPEGYSVSREKKERFSLILESASTNQTSMYLCASRRMGSTGELFFGEGSRLTVL.

V usage is TRBV11-2 and J usage is TRBJ1-4; 9 bases map to TRBD1. The CDR3 is 17 amino acids. Germline V CDR1 and CDR2: SGHAT, FQNNGV. Unmatched junction bases numbered 7, after V lost 4 bases and J lost 1 base. The CDR3 here is CASSSHRGRRTNEKLFF. DNA of the CDR3: TGTGCCAGCAGCTCGCACAGGGGGCGCCGAACTAATGAAAAACTGTTTTTT.

The chain has TRBV28 and TRBJ1-2; 12 bases match TRBD1. The CDR3 sequence is 13 residues long. The germline CDR1 and CDR2 sequences are MDHEN and SYDVKM. V gave up 6 bases and J gave up 8 bases; unmatched junction bases: 4. The CDR3 protein is CASRGQGAVGYTF. CDR3 bases: TGTGCCAGCAGGGGACAGGGGGCGGTGGGCTACACCTTC.

J is TRBJ2-7 and V is TRBV15, with 9 nucleotides matching TRBD2. Per the germline V gene, CDR1 is LNHNV and CDR2 is YYDKDF (reference sequence). The CDR3 length is 18 residues. Trimming at V came to 1 base and at J to 0 bases, leaving 10 bases not matched to a gene. The CDR3 reads CATSRVPLAGISSYEQYF. CDR3 DNA: TGTGCCACCAGCAGAGTTCCTCTAGCGGGAATTAGCTCCTACGAGCAGTACTTC.

The chain joins TRBV7-2 to TRBJ2-5, with 14 bases fitting TRBD2. The V segment lost 5 bases and the J segment 5 bases; nucleotides outside the gene matches: 13. This CDR3 contains 18 residues. CDR1 SGHTA and CDR2 FQGNSA come from the germline V gene. The CDR3 sequence is CASSTRLAGGPDGETQYF. CDR3 nucleotide sequence: TGTGCCAGCAGCACTCGACTAGCGGGAGGGCCCGACGGGGAGACCCAGTACTTC.

This rearrangement joins TRBV9 to TRBJ1-5, with 7 bases that match TRBD1. CDR1 is SGDLS, CDR2 YYNGEE, per germline. The CDR3 loop spans 15 amino acids. The V and J ends lost 3 bases and 0 bases, in that order; junction bases with no gene match: 3. Here the CDR3 reads CASSGQGFSNQPQHF. CDR3 sequence (DNA): TGTGCCAGCAGCGGACAGGGCTTTAGCAATCAGCCCCAGCATTTT.

This sequence joins TRBV7-8 and TRBJ2-7; D is ambiguous. This CDR3 is 14 amino acids long. V lost 4 bases and J lost 3, with 13 bases in between. Per germline, CDR1 SGHVS and CDR2 FQNEAQ. CDR3 nucleotides: TGTGCCAGCAGCTGGACGAGCTCGGGCTACGAGCAGTACTTC. Translating it yields CASSWTSSGYEQYF.

This chain joins TRBV21-1 and TRBJ2-7; TRBD2, the table's D call, lacks a check against the DNA. TRBV21-1 is a listed pseudogene. The CDR3 consists of 15 residues. CDR3 nucleotide sequence: TGTGCCAGCAATCCGGGTGGATCGAGCCCCTACGAGCAGTACTTC. This gives the protein CASNPGGSSPYEQYF.

The CDR3: CASSYARRDYEQYF. The DNA for the CDR3 is TGTGCCAGCAGCTACGCGAGACGGGACTACGAGCAGTACTTC. This sequence joins TRBV27 and TRBJ2-5, with D possibly being TRBD2 (5 bases). The J call may be wrong; the DNA end is better matched by TRBJ2-7. CDR3 size: 14 residues. The germline CDR1 and CDR2 sequences are MNHEY and SMNVEV (reference sequence).

V gene TRBV11-1 combines with J gene TRBJ2-3; unclear D gene. The ends were cut back, 2 bases at V and 3 bases at J, with 15 bases in the middle. The CDR3 sequence is 16 residues long. Germline V gene sequence: CDR1 SGHAT, CDR2 FQDESV (reference sequence). CDR3 amino acids: CASSLSWGLGTDTQYF. The CDR3 DNA is TGTGCCAGCAGCTTATCCTGGGGTTTGGGGACAGATACGCAGTATTTT.